This TCR beta chain was sequenced in a study of post-analysis software for immune sequencing data. Study details: Disease trajectories encompassed relapsing-remitting, secondary progressive and progressive-relapsing multiple sclerosis. Study-level results: Compared with controls, patients had more of about 5 TRBV segments, including TRBV5-6, TRBV5-1 and TRBV20-1.

The authors incorporated unique molecular identifiers into the TCR beta cDNA libraries. In TCRdb, the PCR reads were re-called with MiXCR into one record per CDR3 protein. Of roughly 650,000 distinct CDR3 sequences in the sample, approximately 59% were seen once. The germline V gene has CDR1 SGHTA and CDR2 FQGNSA. V lost 1 base, J lost 1 base, and 6 bases stayed unmatched. This CDR3 is built from 19 residues. Comments on this clonotype: The antigen is not known.

The sequenced sample was blood. The gene calls are TRBV7-2 and TRBJ2-6; TRBD1 agrees at 11 bases. This sequence originates from a girl aged 2 to 10 with multiple sclerosis. The DNA of the CDR3 is TGTGCCAGCAGCTTAGAACCCGGGACAGGGGGTTCTGGGGCCAACGTCCTGACTTTC. Encoded protein: CASSLEPGTGGSGANVLTF.